A single T cell receptor (beta chain) is shown here with its context. Antigen: not known. Other DNA sequences in the same sample also yield this CDR3. J lost 8 bases, V lost 2 bases, and 5 bases had no gene match. CDR3 length equals 13 residues. The germline gives CDR1 SGHRS, CDR2 YFSETQ. The data were obtained in a study of cytomegalovirus exposure and HLA in healthy donors. Study-level points and caveats: The study labeled approximately 150 TCR beta chains cytomegalovirus-associated. When analyzed later, a missense DCLRE1C variant was found to be linked to TCR beta V- and J-gene trimming. Across donors, most TCRs were seen rarely, yet some public ones were widespread.

Both 60 Vbeta primers and 13 Jbeta primers went into the PCR. The repertoire was sequenced with immunoSEQ multiplex PCR; TCRdb's copy has only in-frame clones and lacks some. The table records about 160,000 clones, roughly 80% of them present only once. This TCR came from a woman in her 50s in good health and CMV-seronegative. This chain connects TRBV5-1 to TRBJ1-2, with 8 bases aligning to TRBD1. Sequenced: PBMCs. CDR3 protein: CASSLGQGDGYTF. In nucleotides, the CDR3 is TGCGCCAGCAGCTTAGGACAGGGTGACGGCTACACCTTC.